A selection of T cell receptor beta chains follows, all from one sample in a study of control samples from healthy donors and cancer patients. Using immunoSEQ multiplex PCR, the repertoire was profiled, and TCRdb retains in-frame clones only, with some absent. Among about 130,000 clones listed, roughly 92% were seen once. Sequences were obtained from blood. These receptors were taken from a man aged 18 to 35 in good health. Both conserved end residues are part of each CDR3. The order of the fields is CDR3 protein, J gene, CDR3 length, V gene.

CASSVAGELFF	TRBJ2-2	11	TRBV19
CASSTRQGIYAKNIQYF	TRBJ2-4	17	TRBV5-6
CASTTGVGSSYEQYF	TRBJ2-7	15	TRBV6-5
CASSYQGLETEAFF	TRBJ1-1	14	TRBV6-2/TRBV6-3
CASSYPGLPSGNTIYF	TRBJ1-3	16	TRBV6-5
CASSQVSGFGVGYTF	TRBJ1-2	15	TRBV4-1
CAWSLGTSGRRPQHF	TRBJ1-5	15	TRBV30
CASSPTGGVSNEQYF	TRBJ2-7	15	TRBV6-5
CASSTGGGPNEKLFF	TRBJ1-4	15	TRBV19
CATSHRVQETQYF	TRBJ2-5	13	TRBV15
CASSRDRDTEAFF	TRBJ1-1	13	TRBV18
CATSDLQLAGGGNEQYF	TRBJ2-7	17	TRBV24-1
CADTSRGTSQPQHF	TRBJ1-5	14	TRBV6-6
CASSHAPVDGQYF	TRBJ2-5	13	TRBV4-1
CASSLVGRANYGYTF	TRBJ1-2	15	TRBV5-1
CASSLSDYYGYTF	TRBJ1-2	13	TRBV4-1
CASSIVRTGRKPQHF	TRBJ1-5	15	TRBV28
CASSVAPSTGGAWNYGYTF	TRBJ1-2	19	TRBV9
CASSLWRVSYNEQFF	TRBJ2-1	15	TRBV27
CASSPVGALTYEQYF	TRBJ2-7	15	TRBV27
CASSYGGGTGNTIYF	TRBJ1-3	15	TRBV6-5
CSASLGGSGETQYF	TRBJ2-5	14	TRBV20-1
CASSEGSDKQYF	TRBJ2-7	12	TRBV2
CASSQAYLGEKLFF	TRBJ1-4	14	TRBV19
CATSREGSGNTIYF	TRBJ1-3	14	TRBV15
CASSPEGGVNSPLHF	TRBJ1-6	15	TRBV9
CASSEGSQPQHF	TRBJ1-5	12	TRBV2
CASSLGQGASGELFF	TRBJ2-2	15	TRBV5-1
CASSQVSGAFTDTQYF	TRBJ2-3	16	TRBV7-9
CASSFRADGEQYF	TRBJ2-7	13	TRBV5-5
CASSSLGLRQGYEQYF	TRBJ2-7	16	TRBV27
CASRWGTGRAEAFF	TRBJ1-1	14	TRBV6-5
CASSQTGQGTEQYF	TRBJ2-7	14	TRBV11-3
CASSVVRGGGTGELFF	TRBJ2-2	16	TRBV9
CAQGTYGYTF	TRBJ1-2	10	TRBV30